Presented here are 30 T cell receptor beta chains from one specimen sequenced in a study of OX40 agonist ivuxolimab in advanced cancers. Sequencing was performed with immunoSEQ multiplex PCR; in TCRdb, only in-frame clones are kept and a portion is missing. Of roughly 100,000 clones in the sample, over 75% were seen once. The sample in question was CD4+ or CD8+ T cells sorted from blood, obtained in a trial of the OX40 agonist ivuxolimab. The receptor set was obtained from an adult with an advanced solid tumor such as melanoma, head and neck, liver or kidney cancer.

The count of this clone is one. The V and J genes are TRBV12-2 and TRBJ2-7; TRBD1 is the table's D call and was not checked against the DNA. TRBV12-2 counts as a pseudogene. This CDR3 has 17 residues. The CDR3 spells CASRLETGTGITYEQYF. In nucleotides, the CDR3 is TGTGCAAGTCGCTTGGAGACCGGGACAGGAATAACCTACGAGCAGTACTTC.

The chain carries TRBV7-2 and TRBJ2-1; TRBD2 matches 10 bases. V shed 4 bases and J 7 bases; nucleotides not matched to a gene: 7. CDR1 SGHTA and CDR2 FQGNSA come from the germline V gene. This CDR3 contains 15 residues. The CDR3 spells CASSYTSGVGNEQFF. The CDR3, as DNA: TGTGCCAGCAGCTACACTAGCGGGGTAGGTAATGAGCAGTTCTTC. The variable domain in full, completed from reference TRBV7-2 and TRBJ2-1, reads GAGVSQSPSNKVTEKGKDVELRCDPISGHTALYWYRQSLGQGLEFLIYFQGNSAPDKSGLPSDRFSAERTGGSVSTLTIQRTQQEDSAVYLCASSYTSGVGNEQFFGPGTRLTVL.

The chain uses TRBV10-2 and TRBJ1-6; D unclear. Germline V gives CDR1 WSHSY, CDR2 SAAADI. Trimming removed 6 bases from V and 3 bases from J, with 9 bases in between. The CDR3 has 14 amino acids. The CDR3 sequence: CASSANGYNSPLHF. Written as DNA, the CDR3 is TGCGCCAGCAGCGCTAATGGCTATAATTCACCCCTCCACTTT.

The chain recombines TRBV7-2 with TRBJ2-7; possibly TRBD2 for D (7 bases). V was clipped by 5 bases and J by 3 bases, with 20 bases between them. This CDR3 has 16 amino acids. Germline V gives CDR1 SGHTA, CDR2 FQGNSA. CDR3 DNA: TGTGCCAGCAGCATAGGAATTCAGGGAGGGGGCTACGAGCAGTACTTC. This codes for CASSIGIQGGGYEQYF.

The gene calls are TRBV2 and TRBJ2-1; 11 positions agree with TRBD2. This CDR3 is 14 amino acids long. Germline CDR1 and CDR2: SNHLY and FYNNEI. With V trimmed by 10 bases and J by 10 bases, 12 bases remained unmatched. CDR3 region: CATDTGTSGKEQFF. The CDR3 coding sequence is TGTGCCACAGATACCGGGACTAGCGGTAAAGAGCAGTTCTTC.

The rearrangement joins TRBV5-1 to TRBJ1-3; D is uncertain. V lost 2 bases and J 4 bases, leaving 10 bases between the germline ends. The CDR3 is made up of 14 amino acids. Germline values: CDR1 SGHRS, CDR2 YFSETQ. CDR3 loop: CASSFTTTGNTIYF. CDR3 coding DNA: TGCGCCAGCAGCTTTACTACGACGGGAAACACCATATATTTT.

CDR3 nucleotide sequence: TGTGCCAGCAGTTACTCGCCACTTTTTGGGGGAGGCTACACCTTC. Amino acid sequence: CASSYSPLFGGGYTF. The chain joins TRBV6-6 to TRBJ1-2; tentatively, D is TRBD1 (5 bases). V was shortened by 0 bases and J by 8 bases, with 16 bases between the two germline ends. CDR1 is MNHNY and CDR2 is SVGAGI in the germline V gene (reference sequence). The CDR3 length is 15 residues.

The chain combines TRBV11-2 with TRBJ1-5; D unresolved. V was clipped by 1 base and J by 0 bases, with 7 bases between them. CDR3 size: 15 residues. The germline V gene encodes CDR1 SGHAT and CDR2 FQNNGV. Written as DNA, the CDR3 is TGTGCCAGCAGCTTAGGGACTCTTAGCAATCAGCCCCAGCATTTT. Encoded protein: CASSLGTLSNQPQHF.

The chain carries TRBV19 and TRBJ1-6; TRBD1 might be the D (6 bases). CDR1 and CDR2 from the germline V gene are LNHDA and SQIVND (reference sequence). This CDR3 comprises 15 residues. V dropped 7 bases and J dropped 7 bases, with 17 bases sitting between them. CDR3: CASTSGGGVNSPLHF. The DNA for the CDR3 is TGTGCCAGTACCTCGGGAGGGGGTGTCAATTCACCCCTCCACTTT.

The rearrangement joins TRBV5-1 to TRBJ1-6; 8 nucleotides match TRBD1. Germline assignment: CDR1 SGHRS and CDR2 YFSETQ. The ends lost 7 bases at V and 7 bases at J; junction bases unmatched: 7. The CDR3 is made up of 14 amino acids. CDR3: CASATGAANSPLHF. CDR3 nucleotides: TGCGCCAGCGCGACAGGGGCCGCCAATTCACCCCTCCACTTT.

This clone was detected once. The chain links TRBV6-5 to TRBJ1-1; no definite D call. Trimming took 5 bases from V and 6 from J, leaving 16 bases between them. The CDR3 is 14 amino acids. From germline, CDR1 is MNHEY and CDR2 SVGAGI. Here the CDR3 reads CASSKRRERPEAFF. The CDR3 DNA follows: TGTGCCAGCAGTAAAAGGAGGGAGAGGCCTGAAGCTTTCTTT.

V usage is TRBV5-4 and J usage is TRBJ1-2; 7 bases are shared with TRBD1. CDR1 SGHNT and CDR2 YYREEE come from the germline V gene (reference sequence). J was trimmed by 3 bases and V by 2 bases; bases with no gene match: 4. The CDR3 runs 14 residues. DNA of the CDR3: TGTGCCAGCAGCTTACAGGGGATTGACTATGGCTACACCTTC. The encoded protein is CASSLQGIDYGYTF.

V gene TRBV7-8 combines with J gene TRBJ1-4; no firm D call. CDR1 SGHVS and CDR2 FQNEAQ come from the germline V gene. The CDR3 runs to 15 residues. V was clipped by 6 bases and J by 4 bases, with 15 bases between them. CDR3 nucleotide sequence: TGTGCCAGCAGTCCTACGACCCATTTTAATGAAAAACTGTTTTTT. The encoded protein is CASSPTTHFNEKLFF.

The chain recombines TRBV14 with TRBJ1-4, with unresolved D. V lost 3 bases and J lost 8, with 13 bases in between. Germline V lookup: CDR1 SGHDN, CDR2 FVKESK. This CDR3 region has 14 residues. In DNA form, the CDR3 reads TGTGCCAGCAGCCACGACGGAAGCGACGAAAAACTGTTTTTT. Encoded protein: CASSHDGSDEKLFF.

The chain is built from TRBV4-3 and TRBJ1-3; no firm D call. Germline V gene lookup returns CDR1 LGHNA and CDR2 YSLEER. The CDR3 totals 17 residues. The V end lost 0 bases, the J end lost 0 bases, and 12 bases lay between the germline ends. This chain's CDR3 is CASSQDRDGLSGNTIYF. CDR3 sequence (DNA): TGCGCCAGCAGCCAAGATCGGGATGGTCTCTCTGGAAACACCATATATTTT.

A single count supports this clone. This chain uses TRBV2 with TRBJ1-3, with TRBD1 as a possible D gene (5 bases). The V and J ends lost 6 bases and 0 bases respectively, with 12 bases between them. The CDR3 runs to 15 residues. Germline V lookup: CDR1 SNHLY, CDR2 FYNNEI. The CDR3 here is CASSPGGGSGNTIYF. In DNA form, the CDR3 reads TGTGCCAGCAGCCCGGGGGGGGGCTCTGGAAACACCATATATTTT.

The V and J genes are TRBV19 and TRBJ2-1; D is unresolved. Trimming stripped 4 bases from V and 0 bases from J, with 10 bases between. The CDR3 has 15 residues. Germline values: CDR1 LNHDA, CDR2 SQIVND (reference sequence). The CDR3 region is CASSKPKSSYNEQFF. The CDR3 bases are TGTGCCAGTAGTAAACCGAAGAGCTCCTACAATGAGCAGTTCTTC.

There are a few counts of this clone. The gene calls are TRBV6-5 and TRBJ1-6; TRBD1 might be the D (6 bases). There are 13 residues in the CDR3. Looked up from germline, CDR1 is MNHEY and CDR2 is SVGAGI. Deletions cut 6 bases from V and 10 bases from J, with 13 bases between. The CDR3 loop is CASRPTGLSPLHF. The CDR3, as DNA: TGTGCCAGCAGACCCACAGGGTTATCACCCCTCCACTTT.

This clone occurred once. V gene TRBV18 combines with J gene TRBJ2-7, with D possibly called TRBD1 or TRBD2 (5 bases each). V lost 3 bases and J 0 bases, leaving 12 bases between the germline ends. The CDR3 is 15 residues long. In germline, CDR1 is KGHSH, CDR2 LQKENI. This chain's CDR3 is CASSPLQAGSYEQYF. The DNA for the CDR3 is TGTGCCAGCTCACCTTTACAGGCGGGCTCCTACGAGCAGTACTTC. Combining the CDR3 with reference TRBV18 and TRBJ2-7 gives the whole variable domain NAGVMQNPRHLVRRRGQEARLRCSPMKGHSHVYWYRQLPEEGLKFMVYLQKENIIDESGMPKERFSAEFPKEGPSILRIQQVVRGDSAAYFCASSPLQAGSYEQYFGPGTRLTVT.

The V call is TRBV7-3, the J call TRBJ2-2, with 8 bases fitting TRBD1. Germline CDR1 SGHTA, CDR2 FQGTGA. The V and J ends lost 0 bases and 6 bases, in that order; junction bases with no gene match: 9. This CDR3 is 17 amino acids long. This CDR3 is CASSLTSGQGAAGELFF. The CDR3 region has the DNA TGTGCCAGCAGCTTAACAAGTGGGCAGGGGGCGGCCGGGGAGCTGTTTTTT.

The chain combines TRBV14 with TRBJ2-4, with 8 bases fitting TRBD1. Germline CDR1 reads SGHDN; CDR2 reads FVKESK. Unmatched junction bases numbered 12, after V lost 2 bases and J lost 6 bases. CDR3 length: 17 amino acids. Written as DNA, the CDR3 is TGTGCCAGCAGCCAATATCGTCCAGGGGGCGTTGGAAACATTCAGTACTTC. Amino acid sequence: CASSQYRPGGVGNIQYF.

The chain combines TRBV6-1 with TRBJ2-3, with TRBD1 as a possible D gene (5 bases). Germline assignment: CDR1 MNHNS and CDR2 SASEGT. V dropped 6 bases and J dropped 2 bases, with 15 bases sitting between them. The CDR3 consists of 15 residues. DNA for the CDR3: TGTGCCAGCAGCCGGTCCTGGGGCGCCACAGATACGCAGTATTTT. It codes for CASSRSWGATDTQYF.

The chain is built from TRBV11-2 and TRBJ1-1, with 7 bases aligning to TRBD1. V lost 5 bases, J lost 3 bases, and 9 bases stayed unmatched. The CDR3 runs to 15 residues. CDR1 SGHAT and CDR2 FQNNGV come from the germline V gene. CDR3 region: CASSPIQGPDTEAFF. In DNA, the CDR3 is TGTGCCAGCAGCCCCATACAGGGGCCCGACACTGAAGCTTTCTTT.

The gene calls are TRBV7-8 and TRBJ2-7; 7 bases are shared with TRBD2. V shed 8 bases, J shed 6 bases, and the junction held 7 bases outside the gene matches. The CDR3 extends over 12 amino acids. Germline V gives CDR1 SGHVS, CDR2 FQNEAQ. The CDR3 sequence is CASWGGISEQYF. CDR3 DNA sequence: TGTGCCAGCTGGGGGGGGATTTCCGAGCAGTACTTC.

The rearrangement links TRBV6-4 to TRBJ1-2; TRBD1 matches at 8 bases. Germline V gene sequence: CDR1 MRHNA, CDR2 SNTAGT. CDR3 length equals 15 residues. V dropped 5 bases and J dropped 2; count of bases not matched to a gene: 7. This CDR3 is CASSPDRGLNYGYTF. DNA of the CDR3: TGTGCCAGCAGTCCCGACAGGGGTTTAAACTATGGCTACACCTTC.

This clone occurred once. The genes are TRBV6-6 and TRBJ2-5, with D tentatively TRBD2 (5 bases). Looked up from germline, CDR1 is MNHNY and CDR2 is SVGAGI (reference sequence). The CDR3 runs 14 residues. V gave up 5 bases and J gave up 3 bases, with 13 bases separating them. This CDR3 reads CASSPPGKKETQYF. CDR3 coding DNA: TGTGCCAGCAGTCCACCCGGGAAAAAAGAGACCCAGTACTTC.

This clone was seen only a few times. The rearrangement joins TRBV7-3 to TRBJ1-1, with D maybe TRBD1 (5 bases). V lost 4 bases and J lost 3, with 9 bases in between. Germline loops: CDR1 SGHTA, CDR2 FQGTGA. This CDR3 has 13 amino acids. The CDR3 bases are TGTGCCAGCAGCTCAGGGAGGGACACTGAAGCTTTCTTT. Protein sequence: CASSSGRDTEAFF.

For the CDR3, the DNA is TGTGCCATCAGTGGGGGGCAGAACACTGAAGCTTTCTTT. Its protein is CAISGGQNTEAFF. This chain links TRBV10-3 with TRBJ1-1, with a tentative D call TRBD1 (6 bases). Germline V CDR1 and CDR2: ENHRY, SYGVKD. The CDR3 contains 13 residues. V was pared by 4 bases and J by 1 base, with 7 bases between.

The chain is built from TRBV5-1 and TRBJ1-1; maybe TRBD1 (5 bases). The CDR3 spans 13 residues. V lost 0 bases and J lost 5, with 8 bases in between. From germline, CDR1 is SGHRS and CDR2 YFSETQ. DNA for the CDR3: TGCGCCAGCAGCTTGGGAGGGGAAACTGAAGCTTTCTTT. Translation gives CASSLGGETEAFF.

The V gene is TRBV5-4, the J gene TRBJ1-2; D may be TRBD1 (5 bases). Germline CDR1 and CDR2: SGHNT and YYREEE (reference sequence). CDR3 length: 13 residues. Deletions cut 0 bases from V and 8 bases from J, with 11 bases between. The CDR3: CASSLERDRGYTF. CDR3 in DNA: TGTGCCAGCAGCTTGGAACGGGACCGAGGCTACACCTTC.